The 25 T cell receptor beta chains given below trace back to one sample, sequenced in a study of T cell changes during pregnancy in multiple sclerosis. Assay used: immunoSEQ multiplex PCR; TCRdb lists only in-frame clones, some missing. This sample has more than 55,000 clones, with 89% found just once. The sequences come from peripheral blood, collected after pregnancy. The receptors originated from a female donor with multiple sclerosis, enrolled in a pregnancy study.

The gene calls are TRBV5-5 and TRBJ1-3; no clear D gene. The CDR3 is 14 amino acids. Germline CDR1 reads SGHKS; CDR2 reads YYEKEE (reference sequence). Trimming removed 4 bases at V and 4 bases at J, with 12 bases between. The CDR3 sequence is CASSPRVEGNTIYF. CDR3 DNA: TGTGCCAGCAGCCCGCGGGTTGAGGGAAACACCATATATTTT.

V is TRBV5-4 and J is TRBJ2-1; TRBD2 matches at 9 bases. Germline loops: CDR1 SGHNT, CDR2 YYREEE (reference sequence). The CDR3 is made up of 15 amino acids. The J segment lost 9 bases and the V segment lost 4 bases, leaving 11 bases of the junction unmatched. CDR3 in amino acids: CASSAAGGRGVEQFF. In DNA, the CDR3 is TGTGCCAGCAGCGCGGCGGGGGGGCGTGGGGTTGAGCAGTTCTTC.

V is TRBV2 and J is TRBJ2-5; tentatively, D is TRBD2 (7 bases). The CDR3 runs to 13 residues. V lost 7 bases to trimming and J lost 1 base, with 10 bases between them. The germline V gene encodes CDR1 SNHLY and CDR2 FYNNEI. CDR3 DNA: TGTGCCAGCAAGAGGGGGGGCCAAGAGACCCAGTACTTC. Amino acid sequence: CASKRGGQETQYF.

V is TRBV30 and J is TRBJ1-3, with D possibly being TRBD1 (6 bases). V lost 5 bases and J 4 bases, leaving 18 bases between the germline ends. Germline CDR1 is GTSNPN and CDR2 is SVGIG (reference sequence). This CDR3 spans 15 amino acids. This CDR3 is CAWGPPGDLGNTIYF. Written as DNA, the CDR3 is TGTGCCTGGGGCCCTCCAGGGGATCTCGGAAACACCATATATTTT.

The V call is TRBV2, the J call TRBJ1-1; D is perhaps TRBD1 (6 bases). CDR3 length: 12 residues. The V end lost 3 bases, the J end lost 5 bases, and 7 bases lay between the germline ends. CDR1 SNHLY and CDR2 FYNNEI come from the germline V gene. This CDR3 reads CASSDRGTEAFF. The CDR3 DNA sequence: TGTGCCAGCAGTGATAGGGGGACTGAAGCTTTCTTT.

Concerning this clone: No DNA is shown, since the ends of the CDR3 on it are uncertain; the CDR3 is the one TCRdb lists. The chain combines TRBV2 with TRBJ1-2; the D call in the table, TRBD1, was not verified against the DNA. The CDR3 has 11 amino acids, counting both end residues. The V gene's germline CDR1 is SNHLY and CDR2 FYNNEI. The CDR3 is CASSDWATGTF.

The chain is built from TRBV5-4 and TRBJ2-1, with TRBD2 matching 7 bases. Germline CDR1 and CDR2: SGHNT and YYREEE (reference sequence). This CDR3 region has 16 residues. Losses at the gene ends were 0 bases for V and 3 bases for J; bases not matched to a gene: 6. This CDR3 is CASSLGGSGFYNEQFF. The CDR3 coding sequence is TGTGCCAGCAGCTTGGGAGGTAGCGGGTTCTACAATGAGCAGTTCTTC.

This chain connects TRBV7-2 to TRBJ1-1; a weak D match, TRBD1 (6 bases). The CDR3 is 13 amino acids. V was clipped by 7 bases and J by 1 base, with 10 bases between them. Germline assignment: CDR1 SGHTA and CDR2 FQGNSA. This chain's CDR3 is CASKQGPNTEAFF. The CDR3 DNA follows: TGTGCCAGCAAACAGGGCCCGAACACTGAAGCTTTCTTT.

The rearrangement joins TRBV5-4 to TRBJ2-1; 8 bases match TRBD1. The CDR3 is made up of 12 amino acids. The V segment lost 4 bases and the J segment 14 bases; nucleotides outside the gene matches: 8. Germline CDR1 and CDR2: SGHNT and YYREEE (reference sequence). The chain's CDR3 is CASSLDGQGKFF. The CDR3 DNA reads TGTGCCAGCAGCCTGGATGGACAGGGAAAGTTCTTC.

This clone has just one count. The rearrangement uses TRBV2 and TRBJ1-2, with 9 positions matching TRBD1. Germline V CDR1 and CDR2: SNHLY, FYNNEI. The V segment lost 3 bases and the J segment 8 bases; nucleotides outside the gene matches: 7. The CDR3 is 14 amino acids. This CDR3 reads CASSDRGQGAGYTF. The DNA for the CDR3 is TGTGCCAGCAGTGATAGGGGACAGGGTGCCGGCTACACCTTC.

The chain carries TRBV28 and TRBJ2-7; D remains unclear. The ends were cut back, 6 bases at V and 4 bases at J, with 16 bases in the middle. The CDR3 contains 14 residues. Per the germline V gene, CDR1 is MDHEN and CDR2 is SYDVKM. As DNA, the CDR3 is TGTGCCAGCAGCCGCCCGTTAGCACTATACGAGCAGTACTTC. This codes for CASSRPLALYEQYF.

The gene calls are TRBV19 and TRBJ2-3; D call uncertain. V lost 6 bases and J 3 bases, leaving 10 bases between the germline ends. CDR1 is LNHDA, CDR2 SQIVND, per germline (reference sequence). The CDR3 loop spans 13 amino acids. The CDR3 region is CASRFTATDTQYF. The CDR3 DNA is TGTGCCAGTAGGTTTACAGCAACAGATACGCAGTATTTT. Full variable domain (missing parts from reference TRBV19 and TRBJ2-3): DGGITQSPKYLFRKEGQNVTLSCEQNLNHDAMYWYRQDPGQGLRLIYYSQIVNDFQKGDIAEGYSVSREKKESFPLTVTSAQKNPTAFYLCASRFTATDTQYFGPGTRLTVL.

This chain links TRBV6-1 with TRBJ2-7; tentative D call: TRBD1 (6 bases). The CDR3 has 14 residues. Trimming removed 11 bases from V and 2 bases from J, with 19 bases in between. Germline CDR1 and CDR2: MNHNS and SASEGT. The DNA of the CDR3 is TGTGCCCTTGGGGTCTTTGGACAGACCTACGAGCAGTACTTC. This codes for CALGVFGQTYEQYF.

The gene calls are TRBV5-4 and TRBJ2-5, with D possibly matching TRBD1 (6 bases). The CDR3 is made up of 13 amino acids. V lost 4 bases, J lost 3 bases, and 10 bases lay in between. CDR1 is SGHNT, CDR2 YYREEE, per germline (reference sequence). CDR3 amino acids: CASSKNREETQYF. CDR3 DNA sequence: TGTGCCAGCAGCAAAAACAGGGAAGAGACCCAGTACTTC.

The chain carries TRBV6-5 and TRBJ1-2; D is uncertain. The germline V gene encodes CDR1 MNHEY and CDR2 SVGAGI. The CDR3 runs 15 residues. Trimming removed 7 bases from V and 8 bases from J, with 23 bases in between. CDR3 DNA sequence: TGTGCCAGCATCACTAGCGGCAGGTGGACGGAGGGCTACACCTTC. Residues: CASITSGRWTEGYTF.

This rearrangement joins TRBV7-4 to TRBJ1-2; possibly TRBD1 for D (6 bases). Germline CDR1 SGHVT, CDR2 SQSDAQ. The CDR3 totals 13 residues. Trimming shortened V by 5 bases and J by 4 bases, and 11 bases separated the two germline ends. The CDR3 reads CASSLRGTYGYTF. The CDR3 DNA follows: TGTGCCAGCAGCCTCAGGGGAACCTATGGCTACACCTTC. Variable domain in full (rest from reference TRBV7-4 and TRBJ1-2): GAGVSQSPRYKVAKRGRDVALRCDSISGHVTLYWYRQTLGQGSEVLTYSQSDAQRDKSGRPSGRFSAERPERSVSTLKIQRTEQGDSAVYLCASSLRGTYGYTFGSGTRLTVV.

As DNA, the CDR3 is TGTGCCAGCAGCGCCGGACAGGGGGGGAAGGAGACCCAGTACTTC. It yields the protein CASSAGQGGKETQYF. The rearrangement uses TRBV5-4 and TRBJ2-5; 10 bases map to TRBD1. CDR1 SGHNT and CDR2 YYREEE come from the germline V gene (reference sequence). Trimming removed 4 bases from V and 5 bases from J; junction bases left unmatched: 8. The CDR3 runs to 15 residues.

This clone occurred once. V and J are TRBV10-1 and TRBJ2-7, with TRBD1 as a possible D gene (6 bases). Germline CDR1 WNHNN, CDR2 SYGVQD (reference sequence). Trimming removed 4 bases from V and 3 bases from J, with 10 bases in between. CDR3 length: 13 residues. CDR3 nucleotide sequence: TGCGCCAGCAGTGGGGACATCCGCTACGAGCAGTACTTC. This codes for CASSGDIRYEQYF.

The chain has TRBV11-2 and TRBJ2-1; 8 positions agree with TRBD2. The trim removed 0 bases at V and 1 base at J, leaving 8 bases unmatched. Germline lookup yields CDR1 SGHAT and CDR2 FQNNGV. The CDR3 totals 18 residues. The CDR3 DNA reads as TGTGCCAGCAGCTTAGATTTAGCGGGGATCCTTTCCTACAATGAGCAGTTCTTC. It codes for CASSLDLAGILSYNEQFF. Full variable domain (missing parts from reference TRBV11-2 and TRBJ2-1): EAGVAQSPRYKIIEKRQSVAFWCNPISGHATLYWYQQILGQGPKLLIQFQNNGVVDDSQLPKDRFSAERLKGVDSTLKIQPAKLEDSAVYLCASSLDLAGILSYNEQFFGPGTRLTVL.

In this sample, this clone turned up many times. V usage is TRBV9 and J usage is TRBJ2-4; possibly TRBD1 for D (6 bases). The V end lost 4 bases, the J end lost 8 bases, and 16 bases lay between the germline ends. CDR3 size: 14 residues. CDR1 is SGDLS, CDR2 YYNGEE, per germline. CDR3 sequence reads: CASSQRQGPDIQYF. The CDR3 nucleotides read TGTGCCAGCAGCCAAAGGCAGGGGCCTGACATTCAGTACTTC.

The CDR3 sequence: CASSFSMGANTEAFF. The DNA of the CDR3 is TGTGCCAGCAGTTTTTCCATGGGGGCGAACACTGAAGCTTTCTTT. The chain couples TRBV27 to TRBJ1-1; maybe TRBD1 (6 bases). The CDR3 has 15 amino acids. The V end was cut by 3 bases, the J end by 1 base, with 12 bases between. The germline gives CDR1 MNHEY, CDR2 SMNVEV (reference sequence).

The chain employs TRBV7-9 and TRBJ2-1; D possibly corresponds to TRBD1 (5 bases). The CDR3 consists of 13 residues. The ends were cut back, 1 base at V and 5 bases at J, with 6 bases in the middle. The germline V gene encodes CDR1 SEHNR and CDR2 FQNEAQ (reference sequence). The DNA for the CDR3 is TGTGCCAGCAGCTTAGGACAGAACAATGAGCAGTTCTTC. Its protein is CASSLGQNNEQFF. The full variable domain, its missing parts supplied by reference TRBV7-9 and TRBJ2-1, is DTGVSQNPRHKITKRGQNVTFRCDPISEHNRLYWYRQTLGQGPEFLTYFQNEAQLEKSRLLSDRFSAERPKGSFSTLEIQRTEQGDSAMYLCASSLGQNNEQFFGPGTRLTVL.

This chain connects TRBV5-6 to TRBJ2-7; D possibly corresponds to TRBD2 (6 bases). V lost 0 bases to trimming and J lost 3 bases, with 7 bases between them. There are 13 residues in the CDR3. Germline CDR1 is SGHDT and CDR2 is YYEEEE. The CDR3 is CASSLAGSYEQYF. In DNA form, the CDR3 reads TGTGCCAGCAGCTTGGCCGGGAGCTACGAGCAGTACTTC.

The rearrangement links TRBV7-6 to TRBJ1-1; D possibly corresponds to TRBD1 (6 bases). Deletions cut 2 bases from V and 4 bases from J, with 8 bases between. This CDR3 region has 13 residues. The germline V gene has CDR1 SGHVS and CDR2 FNYEAQ. The CDR3 loop is CASSLRRGTEAFF. The CDR3 DNA sequence: TGTGCCAGCAGCTTACGCAGGGGCACTGAAGCTTTCTTT.

The J gene is TRBJ1-2, the V gene TRBV18; 7 bases fit TRBD1. The CDR3 consists of 15 residues. Germline loops: CDR1 KGHSH, CDR2 LQKENI. V lost 4 bases to trimming and J lost 8 bases; unmatched junction nucleotides: 13. CDR3 DNA: TGTGCCAGCTCACACCGGGACAGATTCTTAGGAGGCTACACCTTC. It translates to CASSHRDRFLGGYTF.